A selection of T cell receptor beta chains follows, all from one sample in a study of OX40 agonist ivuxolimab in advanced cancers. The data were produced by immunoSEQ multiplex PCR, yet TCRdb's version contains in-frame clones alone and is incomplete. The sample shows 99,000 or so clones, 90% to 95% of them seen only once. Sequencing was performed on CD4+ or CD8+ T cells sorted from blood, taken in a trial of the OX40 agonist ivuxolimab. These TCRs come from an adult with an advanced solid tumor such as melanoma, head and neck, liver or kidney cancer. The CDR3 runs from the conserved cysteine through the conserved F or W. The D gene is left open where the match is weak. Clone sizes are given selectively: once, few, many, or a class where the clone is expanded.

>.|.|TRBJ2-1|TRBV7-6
CASSWSSGAEHEQFF
TGTGCCAGCAGTTGGAGTTCGGGGGCCGAGCATGAGCAGTTCTTC
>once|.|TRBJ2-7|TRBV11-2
CASSLSASYEQYF
TGTGCCAGCAGCCTCAGTGCCTCCTACGAGCAGTACTTC
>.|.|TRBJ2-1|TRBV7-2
CASSLVSSAGNEQFF
TGTGCCAGCAGCTTAGTCTCTAGCGCCGGTAATGAGCAGTTCTTC
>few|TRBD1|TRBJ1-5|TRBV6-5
CASWGQGGSNQPQHF
TGTGCCAGCTGGGGACAGGGAGGGAGCAATCAGCCCCAGCATTTT
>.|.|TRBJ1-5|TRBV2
CASNRVSNQPQHF
TGTGCCAGCAACAGGGTCTCCAATCAGCCCCAGCATTTT
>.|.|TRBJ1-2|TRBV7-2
CASSLVWGFGALANYGYTF
TGTGCCAGCAGCTTAGTTTGGGGGTTCGGGGCCCTGGCTAACTATGGCTACACCTTC
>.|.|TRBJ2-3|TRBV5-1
CASSLEADTQYF
TGCGCCAGCAGCTTGGAAGCCGATACGCAGTATTTT
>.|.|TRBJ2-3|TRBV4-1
CASSQGLGTDTQYF
TGCGCCAGCAGCCAAGGGCTGGGAACAGATACGCAGTATTTT
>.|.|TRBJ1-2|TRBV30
CAWSSGNWGGYTF
TGTGCCTGGAGTAGCGGGAATTGGGGTGGCTACACCTTC
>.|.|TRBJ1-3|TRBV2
CASSESVVYSGNTIYF
TGTGCCAGCAGTGAATCGGTAGTATACTCTGGAAACACCATATATTTT
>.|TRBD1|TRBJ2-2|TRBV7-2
CASSLSRTGNTGELFF
TGTGCCAGCAGCTTATCGAGGACAGGGAACACCGGGGAGCTGTTTTTT
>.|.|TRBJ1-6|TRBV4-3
CASSQDSRSPLHF
TGCGCCAGCAGCCAAGATAGTAGGTCACCCCTCCACTTT
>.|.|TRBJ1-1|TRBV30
CAWGFTGIAEAFF
TGTGCCTGGGGTTTTACAGGGATCGCTGAAGCTTTCTTT
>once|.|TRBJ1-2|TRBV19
CASSKARDGYTF
TGTGCCAGTAGTAAGGCGAGGGATGGCTACACCTTC
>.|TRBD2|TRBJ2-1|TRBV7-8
CASSLSGGAYNEQFF
TGTGCCAGCAGCCTTAGCGGGGGGGCCTACAATGAGCAGTTCTTC
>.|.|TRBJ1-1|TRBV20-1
CSAPSVGEAFF
TGCAGTGCCCCCTCAGTGGGTGAAGCTTTCTTT
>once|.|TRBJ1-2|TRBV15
CATSRVSLYGYTF
TGTGCCACCAGCAGAGTGAGTCTCTATGGCTACACCTTC
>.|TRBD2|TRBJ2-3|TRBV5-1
CASSLGGRDTDTQYF
TGCGCCAGCAGCTTGGGCGGGAGGGACACAGATACGCAGTATTTT
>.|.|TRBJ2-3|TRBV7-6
CASSITDTQYF
TGTGCCAGCAGCATCACAGATACGCAGTATTTT
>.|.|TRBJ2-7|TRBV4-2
CASSQEVRGEQYF
TGTGCCAGCAGCCAAGAGGTCAGGGGAGAGCAGTACTTC
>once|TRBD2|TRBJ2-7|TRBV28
CASSLLAGGSEQYF
TGTGCCAGCAGTTTGCTAGCGGGGGGTTCCGAGCAGTACTTC
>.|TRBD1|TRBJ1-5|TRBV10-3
CAIHTGTDSNQPQHF
TGTGCCATACATACCGGGACAGATAGCAATCAGCCCCAGCATTTT
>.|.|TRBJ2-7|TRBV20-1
CSAREVYEQYF
TGCAGTGCTAGAGAGGTCTACGAGCAGTACTTC
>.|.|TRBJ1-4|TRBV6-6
CASSATTNEKLFF
TGTGCCAGCTCAGCCACAACTAATGAAAAACTGTTTTTT
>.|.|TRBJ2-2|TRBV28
CASSFSRGLGDLAGELFF
TGTGCCAGCAGTTTTTCTAGGGGATTGGGGGATTTGGCCGGGGAGCTGTTTTTT
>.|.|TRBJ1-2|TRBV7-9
CASSLAVLWYGYTF
TGTGCCAGCAGCTTAGCGGTTCTTTGGTATGGCTACACCTTC
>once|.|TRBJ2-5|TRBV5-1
CASREERETQYF
TGCGCCAGCAGGGAGGAACGGGAGACCCAGTACTTC
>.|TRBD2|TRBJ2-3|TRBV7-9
CASSRLAGGSTDTQYF
TGTGCCAGCAGCCGACTAGCGGGGGGGAGCACAGATACGCAGTATTTT
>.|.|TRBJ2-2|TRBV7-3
CASSQGPHNGELFF
TGTGCCAGCAGCCAGGGACCCCATAACGGGGAGCTGTTTTTT
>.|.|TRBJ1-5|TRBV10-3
CAISESTSYSNQPQHF
TGTGCCATCAGTGAGTCGACAAGTTATAGCAATCAGCCCCAGCATTTT
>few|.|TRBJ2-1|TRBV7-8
CASNNGARIYNEQFF
TGTGCCAGCAACAATGGGGCGAGGATATACAATGAGCAGTTCTTC
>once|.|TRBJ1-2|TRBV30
CAWSRWSVGGGYLGYTF
TGTGCCTGGAGTCGGTGGAGCGTAGGAGGGGGATATTTGGGCTACACCTTC